These T cell receptor beta chains were read from a single sample in a study of control samples from healthy donors and cancer patients. Measured with immunoSEQ multiplex PCR; TCRdb has only the in-frame clones, and not every one. The sample includes about 89,000 clones, roughly 86% seen only once; the top ten take roughly 21%. The source material was blood. Source of these receptors: a young man in good health. Both conserved end residues are part of each CDR3. The order of the fields is V gene, J gene, clone size, D gene, CDR3 protein, CDR3 DNA. D genes are given only for firm matches. The listing skips clone size in some rows; elsewhere it reads once, few, many or a size class.

TRBV19	TRBJ1-6	.	TRBD1	CASSQMRQGPNSPLHF	TGTGCCAGTAGCCAAATGAGACAGGGACCGAATTCACCCCTCCACTTT
TRBV18	TRBJ1-1	.	.	CASSPGRTQNTEAFF	TGTGCCAGCTCACCAGGAAGGACACAAAACACTGAAGCTTTCTTT
TRBV6-2/TRBV6-3	TRBJ1-1	once	.	CASSRRAGDTEAFF	TGTGCCAGCAGCCGCCGGGCGGGGGACACTGAAGCTTTCTTT
TRBV6-2/TRBV6-3	TRBJ1-6	.	.	CASSYSGIGSPLHF	TGTGCCAGCAGTTACTCCGGGATAGGGTCACCCCTCCACTTT
TRBV29-1	TRBJ1-2	.	TRBD1	CSVEAGGYGYTF	TGCAGCGTTGAGGCAGGGGGCTATGGCTACACCTTC
TRBV7-2	TRBJ1-3	once	.	CASSSQPGQSSGNTIYF	TGTGCCAGCAGCTCTCAGCCGGGGCAGAGCTCTGGAAACACCATATATTTT
TRBV9	TRBJ1-5	.	.	CASSVGGQTPQHF	TGTGCCAGCAGCGTAGGCGGCCAGACGCCCCAGCATTTT
TRBV24-1	TRBJ2-1	.	TRBD1	CATGSPDRGLNEQFF	TGTGCCACCGGGTCACCGGACAGGGGACTCAATGAGCAGTTCTTC
TRBV10-3	TRBJ1-1	.	.	CAISGGGTEAFF	TGTGCCATCAGTGGCGGGGGGACTGAAGCTTTCTTT
TRBV11-1	TRBJ2-2	.	.	CASSRDRLTPGELFF	TGTGCCAGCAGTCGAGACAGGTTAACACCCGGGGAGCTGTTTTTT
TRBV6-5	TRBJ1-2	few	TRBD1	CASSYSTGFYGYTF	TGTGCCAGCAGTTACTCGACAGGGTTCTATGGCTACACCTTC
TRBV21-1	TRBJ2-1	.	.	CATPDSRSSYNEQFF	TGTGCCACCCCGGACTCCAGGAGCTCCTACAATGAGCAGTTCTTC
TRBV29-1	TRBJ2-3	.	.	CSVKWAGADTQYF	TGCAGCGTTAAATGGGCAGGGGCAGATACGCAGTATTTT
TRBV18	TRBJ2-5	.	.	CASSPSQETQYF	TGTGCCAGCTCACCAAGCCAAGAGACCCAGTACTTC
TRBV7-8	TRBJ1-2	.	.	CASSFLGGPIYGYTF	TGTGCCAGCAGCTTTCTGGGCGGGCCGATCTATGGCTACACCTTC